These T cell receptor beta chains were read from a single sample in a study of cytomegalovirus exposure and HLA in healthy donors. Here immunoSEQ multiplex PCR was the method, and the copy in TCRdb shows in-frame clones only, minus some. The sample lists more than 250,000 clones, roughly 88% occurring once. Material for sequencing was PBMCs. These receptors all come from a woman in her twenties or thirties in good health and CMV-seronegative. CDR3s include the opening cysteine and the closing phenylalanine or tryptophan. Clone size appears in some rows only: once, few, many, or a class for an expanded clone.

V: TRBV6-5; size: once; J: TRBJ1-2; CDR3: CASSSTGYYGYTF
V: TRBV4-3; size: .; J: TRBJ2-5; CDR3: CASSQGILAGGLETQYF
V: TRBV28; size: .; J: TRBJ2-3; CDR3: CASSSPSGAPTDTQYF
V: TRBV27; size: .; J: TRBJ1-1; CDR3: CASQGMNTEAFF
V: TRBV4-2; size: .; J: TRBJ2-1; CDR3: CASSQEVLAGVNEQFF
V: TRBV10-3; size: .; J: TRBJ2-7; CDR3: CAISDPDGFSYEQYF
V: TRBV6-1; size: .; J: TRBJ1-4; CDR3: CASRASQGLGKLFF
V: TRBV28; size: .; J: TRBJ2-1; CDR3: CASSGTSGSRNEQFF
V: TRBV27; size: .; J: TRBJ2-7; CDR3: CASSLSRGANYEQYF
V: TRBV4-2; size: .; J: TRBJ2-1; CDR3: CASREDSTSSYNEQFF
V: TRBV4-3; size: .; J: TRBJ2-1; CDR3: CASSQDVRQGGNEQFF
V: TRBV11-2; size: .; J: TRBJ2-1; CDR3: CASSLAALGLAGAGEQFF
V: TRBV6-4; size: .; J: TRBJ2-1; CDR3: CASSRTSGDYNEQFF
V: TRBV30; size: .; J: TRBJ2-7; CDR3: CAWRGIVIDSYEQYF
V: TRBV5-1; size: .; J: TRBJ2-7; CDR3: CASSAQGRTYEQYF
V: TRBV11-2; size: .; J: TRBJ2-7; CDR3: CASSFLAVGNEQYF
V: TRBV19; size: .; J: TRBJ2-2; CDR3: CASSIGQGSGGELFF
V: TRBV28; size: .; J: TRBJ2-7; CDR3: CASSSRRTGLPNEQYF
V: TRBV27; size: .; J: TRBJ2-7; CDR3: CASSRTVGYEQYF
V: TRBV30; size: .; J: TRBJ2-7; CDR3: CASDRGSEQYF
V: TRBV4-3; size: .; J: TRBJ2-7; CDR3: CASSDQLASYEQYF
V: TRBV5-1; size: .; J: TRBJ2-7; CDR3: CASSWAGGEQYF
V: TRBV15; size: .; J: TRBJ1-1; CDR3: CATSGGSNTEAFF
V: TRBV6-5; size: .; J: TRBJ2-7; CDR3: CASSYSWRGAEEQYF
V: TRBV7-2; size: .; J: TRBJ2-7; CDR3: CASSSQAGSYEQYF
V: TRBV6-5; size: .; J: TRBJ2-1; CDR3: CASRNPGTMNEQFF
V: TRBV27; size: .; J: TRBJ2-5; CDR3: CASTRLAGDGETQYF
V: TRBV4-1; size: .; J: TRBJ1-5; CDR3: CASSQNPDNSNQPQHF
V: TRBV28; size: .; J: TRBJ2-7; CDR3: CASSLFLARIPLTYEQYF
V: TRBV5-1; size: .; J: TRBJ1-2; CDR3: CASSLEGGYGYTF
V: TRBV25-1; size: .; J: TRBJ2-2; CDR3: CASSVTGANTGELFF
V: TRBV14; size: .; J: TRBJ2-7; CDR3: CASSRVGGPYEQYF
V: TRBV28; size: once; J: TRBJ1-2; CDR3: CASGSGQLVAGYTF
V: TRBV27; size: .; J: TRBJ1-2; CDR3: CASSLRGQGYYGYTF
V: TRBV25-1; size: few; J: TRBJ2-7; CDR3: CASSEYLSEQYF